This entry is about one TCR beta chain. The CDR3 runs 14 residues. Unmatched junction bases numbered 11, after V lost 2 bases and J lost 15 bases. MiXCR, applied by TCRdb to the 5' RACE reads, yields one record per CDR3 protein. Found here are some 290,000 distinct CDR3 sequences, about 16% of them singletons; the top ten hold around 23%. This sample is drawn from a study of T-cell memory formation after mild COVID-19. The chain is built from TRBV12-3 or TRBV12-4 and TRBJ2-1; TRBD2 aligns across 9 bases. This receptor was taken from a man aged 18 to 30 who had mild COVID-19 (a few samples of this study predate the infection). Cell type and time point are not known. Material for sequencing was PBMCs or a T cell subset sorted from them (not recorded which). Here the CDR3 DNA reads TGTGCCAGCAGTTTACTTCTCGCGGGGGGGCTGCCGTTCTTC. Its translation is CASSLLLAGGLPFF.